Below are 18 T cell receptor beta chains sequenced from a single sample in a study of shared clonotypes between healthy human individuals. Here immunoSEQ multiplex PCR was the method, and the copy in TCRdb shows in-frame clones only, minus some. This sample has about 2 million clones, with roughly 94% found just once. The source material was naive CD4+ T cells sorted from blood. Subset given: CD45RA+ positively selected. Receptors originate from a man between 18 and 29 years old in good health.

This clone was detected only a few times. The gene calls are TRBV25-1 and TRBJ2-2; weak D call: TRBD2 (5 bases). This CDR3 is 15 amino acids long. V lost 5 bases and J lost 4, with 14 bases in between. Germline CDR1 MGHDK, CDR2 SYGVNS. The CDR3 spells CASSSSLPGTGELFF. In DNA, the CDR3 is TGTGCCAGCAGTTCTAGCCTACCCGGCACCGGGGAGCTGTTTTTT.

The CDR3 coding sequence is TGTGCCAGCAGCCCGCCCGGCTCCTACGAGCAGTACTTC. This encodes CASSPPGSYEQYF. The V call is TRBV5-4, the J call TRBJ2-7, with D uncertain. V gave up 4 bases and J gave up 0 bases, with 8 bases separating them. Per germline, CDR1 SGHNT and CDR2 YYREEE (reference sequence). This CDR3 region has 13 residues.

DNA of the CDR3: TGTGCCAGCAGTCCCACTAGCGGGTCTTTAACCGGGGAGCTGTTTTTT. Its protein product is CASSPTSGSLTGELFF. J is TRBJ2-2 and V is TRBV28; 9 nucleotides line up with TRBD2. V shed 5 bases and J 5 bases; nucleotides not matched to a gene: 9. Per germline, CDR1 MDHEN and CDR2 SYDVKM. The length of the CDR3 is 16 residues.

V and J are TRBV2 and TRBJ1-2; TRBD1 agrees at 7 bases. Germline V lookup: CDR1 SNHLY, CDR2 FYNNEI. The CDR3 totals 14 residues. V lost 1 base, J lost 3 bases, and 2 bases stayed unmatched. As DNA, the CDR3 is TGTGCCAGCAGTGAAGAGGGGGCCGACTATGGCTACACCTTC. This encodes CASSEEGADYGYTF.

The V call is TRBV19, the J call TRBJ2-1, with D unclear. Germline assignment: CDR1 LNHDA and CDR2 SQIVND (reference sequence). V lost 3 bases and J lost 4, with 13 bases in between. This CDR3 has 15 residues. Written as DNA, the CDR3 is TGTGCCAGTAGTATTACCCATATCACTTACAATGAGCAGTTCTTC. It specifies CASSITHITYNEQFF.

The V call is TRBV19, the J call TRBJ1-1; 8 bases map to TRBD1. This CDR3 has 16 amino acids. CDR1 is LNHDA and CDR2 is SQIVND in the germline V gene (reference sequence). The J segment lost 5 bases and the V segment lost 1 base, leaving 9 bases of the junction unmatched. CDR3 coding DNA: TGTGCCAGTAGTATAGGGGGCACAGGGGGGTGGACTGAAGCTTTCTTT. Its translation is CASSIGGTGGWTEAFF.

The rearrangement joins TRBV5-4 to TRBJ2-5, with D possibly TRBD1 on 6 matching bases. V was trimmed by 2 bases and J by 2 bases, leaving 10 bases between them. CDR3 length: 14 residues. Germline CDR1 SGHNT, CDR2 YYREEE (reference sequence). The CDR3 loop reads CASSLTDRQETQYF. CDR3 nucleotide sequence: TGTGCCAGCAGCTTAACGGACAGACAAGAGACCCAGTACTTC.

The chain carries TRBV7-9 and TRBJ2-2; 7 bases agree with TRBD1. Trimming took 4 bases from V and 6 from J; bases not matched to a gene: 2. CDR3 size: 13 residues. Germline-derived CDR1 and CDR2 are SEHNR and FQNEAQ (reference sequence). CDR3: CASSSGQAGELFF. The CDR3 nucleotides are TGTGCCAGCAGCTCAGGACAGGCCGGGGAGCTGTTTTTT. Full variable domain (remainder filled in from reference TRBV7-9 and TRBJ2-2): DTGVSQNPRHKITKRGQNVTFRCDPISEHNRLYWYRQTLGQGPEFLTYFQNEAQLEKSRLLSDRFSAERPKGSFSTLEIQRTEQGDSAMYLCASSSGQAGELFFGEGSRLTVL.

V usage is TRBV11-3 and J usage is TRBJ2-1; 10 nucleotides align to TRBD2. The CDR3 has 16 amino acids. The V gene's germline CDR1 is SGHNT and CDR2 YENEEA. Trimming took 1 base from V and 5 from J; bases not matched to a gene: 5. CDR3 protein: CASSLGLAGVNNEQFF. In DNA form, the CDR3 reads TGTGCCAGCAGCTTAGGGCTAGCGGGAGTAAACAATGAGCAGTTCTTC.

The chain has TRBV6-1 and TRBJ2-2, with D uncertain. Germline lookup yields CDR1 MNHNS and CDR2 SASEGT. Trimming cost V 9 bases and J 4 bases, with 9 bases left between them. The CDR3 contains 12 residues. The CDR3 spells CASSLATGELFF. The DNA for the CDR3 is TGTGCCAGTTCCTTAGCCACCGGGGAGCTGTTTTTT.

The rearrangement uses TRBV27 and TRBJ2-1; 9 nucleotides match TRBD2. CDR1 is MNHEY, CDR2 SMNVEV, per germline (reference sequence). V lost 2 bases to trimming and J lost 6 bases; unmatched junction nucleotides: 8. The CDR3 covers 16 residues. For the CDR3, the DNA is TGTGCCAGCAGTTTACTCGCGGGGGGGCTTTCCAATGAGCAGTTCTTC. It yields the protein CASSLLAGGLSNEQFF.

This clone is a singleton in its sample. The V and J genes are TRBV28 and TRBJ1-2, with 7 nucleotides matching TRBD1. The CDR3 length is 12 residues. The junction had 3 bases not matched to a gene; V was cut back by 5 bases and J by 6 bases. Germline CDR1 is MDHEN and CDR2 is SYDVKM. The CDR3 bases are TGTGCCAGCAGTGTACAGGGGAATGGCTACACCTTC. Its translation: CASSVQGNGYTF.

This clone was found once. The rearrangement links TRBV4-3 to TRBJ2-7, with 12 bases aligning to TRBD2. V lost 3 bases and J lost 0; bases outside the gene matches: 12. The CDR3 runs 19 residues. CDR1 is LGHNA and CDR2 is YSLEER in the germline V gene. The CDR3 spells CASSQNLGTSGLSSYEQYF. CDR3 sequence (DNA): TGCGCCAGCAGCCAGAACCTTGGGACTAGCGGGCTTAGCTCCTACGAGCAGTACTTC.

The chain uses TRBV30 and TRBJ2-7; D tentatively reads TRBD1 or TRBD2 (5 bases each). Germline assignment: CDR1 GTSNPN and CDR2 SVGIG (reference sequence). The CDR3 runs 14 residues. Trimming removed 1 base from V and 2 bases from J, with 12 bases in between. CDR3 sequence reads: CAWSAGPTAYEQYF. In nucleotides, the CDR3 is TGTGCCTGGAGTGCGGGACCTACGGCCTACGAGCAGTACTTC.

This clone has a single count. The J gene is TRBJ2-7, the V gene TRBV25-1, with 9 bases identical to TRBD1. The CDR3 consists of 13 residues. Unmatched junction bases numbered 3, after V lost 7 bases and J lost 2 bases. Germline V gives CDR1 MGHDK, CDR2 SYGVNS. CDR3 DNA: TGTGCCAGCACCCGACAGGGGGCCTACGAGCAGTACTTC. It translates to CASTRQGAYEQYF.

CDR3 sequence: CSAWDRGYEQYF. Written as DNA, the CDR3 is TGCAGCGCATGGGACAGGGGATACGAGCAGTACTTC. The chain combines TRBV29-1 with TRBJ2-7; 10 nucleotides match TRBD1. The CDR3 is 12 amino acids. Germline V lookup: CDR1 SQVTM, CDR2 ANQGSEA. The trim removed 7 bases at V and 4 bases at J, leaving 4 bases unmatched.

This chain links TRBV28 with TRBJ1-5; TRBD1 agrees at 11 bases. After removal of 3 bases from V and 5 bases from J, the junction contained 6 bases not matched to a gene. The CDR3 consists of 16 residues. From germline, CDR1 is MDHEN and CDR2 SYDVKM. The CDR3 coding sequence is TGTGCCAGCAGTTTCTCAGGACAGGGGGCCTATCAGCCCCAGCATTTT. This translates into CASSFSGQGAYQPQHF.

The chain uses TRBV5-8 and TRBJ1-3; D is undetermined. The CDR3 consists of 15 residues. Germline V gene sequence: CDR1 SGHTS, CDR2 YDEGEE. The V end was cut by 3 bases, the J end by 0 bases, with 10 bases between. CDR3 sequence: CASSSGRTSGNTIYF. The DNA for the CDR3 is TGTGCCAGCAGCTCAGGACGGACCTCTGGAAACACCATATATTTT. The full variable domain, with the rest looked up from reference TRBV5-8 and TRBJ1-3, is EAGVTQSPTHLIKTRGQQATLRCSPISGHTSVYWYQQALGLGLQFLLWYDEGEERNRGNFPPRFSGRQFPNYSSELNVNALELEDSALYLCASSSGRTSGNTIYFGEGSWLTVV.